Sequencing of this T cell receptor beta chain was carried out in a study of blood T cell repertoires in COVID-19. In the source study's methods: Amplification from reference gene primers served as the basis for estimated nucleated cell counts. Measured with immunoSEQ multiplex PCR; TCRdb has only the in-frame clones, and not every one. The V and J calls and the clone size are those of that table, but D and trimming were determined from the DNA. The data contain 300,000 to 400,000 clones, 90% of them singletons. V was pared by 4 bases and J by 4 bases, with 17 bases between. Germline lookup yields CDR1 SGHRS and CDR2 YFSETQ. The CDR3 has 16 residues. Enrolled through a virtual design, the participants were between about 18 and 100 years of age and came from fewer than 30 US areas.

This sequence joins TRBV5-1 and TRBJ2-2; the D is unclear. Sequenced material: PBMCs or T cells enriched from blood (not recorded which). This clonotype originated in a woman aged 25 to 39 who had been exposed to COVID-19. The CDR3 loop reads CASSPPNNPSTGELFF. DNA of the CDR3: TGCGCCAGCAGCCCGCCCAATAATCCTAGCACCGGGGAGCTGTTTTTT.